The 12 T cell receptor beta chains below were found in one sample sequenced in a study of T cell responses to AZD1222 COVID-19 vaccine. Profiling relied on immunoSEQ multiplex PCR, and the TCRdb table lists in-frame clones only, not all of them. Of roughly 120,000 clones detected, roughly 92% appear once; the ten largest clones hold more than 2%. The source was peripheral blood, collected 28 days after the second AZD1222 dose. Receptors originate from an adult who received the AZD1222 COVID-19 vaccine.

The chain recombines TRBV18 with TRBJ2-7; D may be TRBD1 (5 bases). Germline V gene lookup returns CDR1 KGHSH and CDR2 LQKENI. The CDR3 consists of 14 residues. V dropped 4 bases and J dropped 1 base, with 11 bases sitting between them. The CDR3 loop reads CASSRNQGSYEQYF. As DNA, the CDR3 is TGTGCCAGCTCACGGAACCAGGGATCCTACGAGCAGTACTTC.

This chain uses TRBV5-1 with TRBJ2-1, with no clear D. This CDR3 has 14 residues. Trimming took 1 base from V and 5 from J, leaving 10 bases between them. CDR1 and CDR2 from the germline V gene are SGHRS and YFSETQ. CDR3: CASSLWSGDNEQFF. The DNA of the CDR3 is TGCGCCAGCAGCTTGTGGTCGGGCGACAATGAGCAGTTCTTC.

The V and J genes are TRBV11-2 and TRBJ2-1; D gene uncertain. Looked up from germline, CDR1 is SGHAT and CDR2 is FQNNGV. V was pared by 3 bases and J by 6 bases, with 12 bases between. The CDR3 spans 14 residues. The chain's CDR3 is CASSLWPGRNEQFF. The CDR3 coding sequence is TGTGCCAGCAGCTTGTGGCCGGGTCGCAATGAGCAGTTCTTC. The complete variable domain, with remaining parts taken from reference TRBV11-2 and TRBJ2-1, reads EAGVAQSPRYKIIEKRQSVAFWCNPISGHATLYWYQQILGQGPKLLIQFQNNGVVDDSQLPKDRFSAERLKGVDSTLKIQPAKLEDSAVYLCASSLWPGRNEQFFGPGTRLTVL.

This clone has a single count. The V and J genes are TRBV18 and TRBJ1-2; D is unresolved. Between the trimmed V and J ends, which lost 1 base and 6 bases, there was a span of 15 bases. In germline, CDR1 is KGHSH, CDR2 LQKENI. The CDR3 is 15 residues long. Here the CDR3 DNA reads TGTGCCAGCTCACCACGACCGTTAACTATTGATGGCTACACCTTC. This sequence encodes CASSPRPLTIDGYTF.

DNA for the CDR3: TGTGCCAGCTCAATCGGGACCCCGGGGGGAGAGACCCAGTACTTC. This codes for CASSIGTPGGETQYF. This chain uses TRBV18 with TRBJ2-5, with TRBD2 identical over 7 bases. The CDR3 extends over 15 amino acids. CDR1 and CDR2 from the germline V gene are KGHSH and LQKENI. Unmatched junction bases numbered 10, after V lost 5 bases and J lost 4 bases.

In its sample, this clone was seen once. In DNA form, the CDR3 reads TGTGCCAGTACAGCTCAGGGTAATCAGCCCCAGCATTTT. It is translated as CASTAQGNQPQHF. The chain couples TRBV19 to TRBJ1-5; tentative D call: TRBD1 (5 bases). Germline V gives CDR1 LNHDA, CDR2 SQIVND (reference sequence). This CDR3 has 13 amino acids. The V and J ends lost 7 bases and 4 bases respectively, with 11 bases between them.

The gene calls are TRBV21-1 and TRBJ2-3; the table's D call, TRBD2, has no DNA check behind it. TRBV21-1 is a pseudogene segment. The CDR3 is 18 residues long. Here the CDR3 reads CASTEKGLAGAKADTQYF. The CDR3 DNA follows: TGTGCCAGCACCGAAAAGGGACTAGCGGGGGCTAAGGCAGATACGCAGTATTTT.

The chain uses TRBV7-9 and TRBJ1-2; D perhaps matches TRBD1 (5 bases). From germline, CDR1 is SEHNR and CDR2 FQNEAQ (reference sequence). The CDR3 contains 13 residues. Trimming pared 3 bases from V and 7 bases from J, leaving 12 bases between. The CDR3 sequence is CASSFSLGGGYTF. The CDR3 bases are TGTGCCAGCAGCTTTTCTTTGGGGGGTGGCTACACCTTC.

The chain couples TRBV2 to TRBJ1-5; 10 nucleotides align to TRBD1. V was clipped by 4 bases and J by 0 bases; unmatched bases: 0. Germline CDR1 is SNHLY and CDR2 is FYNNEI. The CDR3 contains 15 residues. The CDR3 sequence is CASSGDRGSNQPQHF. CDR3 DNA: TGTGCCAGCAGTGGGGACAGGGGTAGCAATCAGCCCCAGCATTTT.

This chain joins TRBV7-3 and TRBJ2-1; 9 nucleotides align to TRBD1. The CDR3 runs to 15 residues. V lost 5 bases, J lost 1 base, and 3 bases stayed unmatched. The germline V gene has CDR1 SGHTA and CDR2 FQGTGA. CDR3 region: CASSPGQGSYNEQFF. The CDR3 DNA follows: TGTGCCAGCAGCCCGGGACAGGGTTCCTACAATGAGCAGTTCTTC.

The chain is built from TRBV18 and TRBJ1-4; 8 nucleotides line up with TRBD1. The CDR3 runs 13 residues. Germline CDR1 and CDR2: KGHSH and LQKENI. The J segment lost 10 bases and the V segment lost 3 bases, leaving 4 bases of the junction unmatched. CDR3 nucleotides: TGTGCCAGCTCACCCGGACAGGGTGGAAAACTGTTTTTT. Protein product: CASSPGQGGKLFF. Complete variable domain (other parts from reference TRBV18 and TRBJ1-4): NAGVMQNPRHLVRRRGQEARLRCSPMKGHSHVYWYRQLPEEGLKFMVYLQKENIIDESGMPKERFSAEFPKEGPSILRIQQVVRGDSAAYFCASSPGQGGKLFFGSGTQLSVL.

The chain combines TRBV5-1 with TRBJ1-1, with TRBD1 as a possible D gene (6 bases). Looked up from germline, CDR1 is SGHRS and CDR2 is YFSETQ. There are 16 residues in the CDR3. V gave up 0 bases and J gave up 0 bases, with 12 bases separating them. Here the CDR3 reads CASSLAGAGVNTEAFF. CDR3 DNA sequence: TGCGCCAGCAGCTTGGCGGGGGCTGGGGTGAACACTGAAGCTTTCTTT.